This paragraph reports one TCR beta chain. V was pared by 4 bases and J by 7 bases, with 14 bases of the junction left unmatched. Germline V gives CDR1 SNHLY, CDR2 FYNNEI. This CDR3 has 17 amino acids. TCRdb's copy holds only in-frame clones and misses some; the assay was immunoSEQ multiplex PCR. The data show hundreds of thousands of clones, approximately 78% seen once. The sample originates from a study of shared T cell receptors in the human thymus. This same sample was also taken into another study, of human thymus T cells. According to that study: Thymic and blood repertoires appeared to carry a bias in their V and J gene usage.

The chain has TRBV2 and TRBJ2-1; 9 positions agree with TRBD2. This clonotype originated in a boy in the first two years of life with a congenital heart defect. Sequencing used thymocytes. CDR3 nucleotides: TGTGCCAGCAGTGCCGTTTGGCGGGAGGGAAGGAGGAATGAGCAGTTCTTC. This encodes CASSAVWREGRRNEQFF.